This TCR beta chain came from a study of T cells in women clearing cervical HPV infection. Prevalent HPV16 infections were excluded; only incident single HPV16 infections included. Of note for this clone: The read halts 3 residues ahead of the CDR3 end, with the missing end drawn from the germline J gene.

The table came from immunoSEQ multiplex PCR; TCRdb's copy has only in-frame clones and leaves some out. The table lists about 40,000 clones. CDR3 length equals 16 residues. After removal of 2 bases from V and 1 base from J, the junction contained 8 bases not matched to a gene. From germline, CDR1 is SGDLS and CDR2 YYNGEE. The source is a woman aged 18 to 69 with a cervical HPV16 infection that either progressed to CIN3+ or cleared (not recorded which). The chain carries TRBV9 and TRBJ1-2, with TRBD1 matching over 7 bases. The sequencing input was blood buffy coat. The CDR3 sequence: CASSVGTGEFNYGYTF. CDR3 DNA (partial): TGTGCCAGCAGCGTCGGAACAGGGGAGTTTAACTATGGC.